This passage covers 4 T cell receptor beta chains from one sample sequenced in a study of CD8 T cells in cerebrospinal fluid in Alzheimer's disease. TCRdb re-called the 10x single-cell sequencing reads and catalogs CDR3 proteins one per entry, DNA excluded. Listed are some 960 distinct CDR3 sequences; about a sixth falls within the top ten. The source material was cerebrospinal fluid. The origin of the receptors is a human donor in good health.

The chain links TRBV27 to TRBJ1-1. The CDR3 is made up of 14 amino acids. Germline values: CDR1 MNHEY, CDR2 SMNVEV (reference sequence). The CDR3 protein is CASIGPMTNTEAFF.

Measured by frequency, this clonotype is medium-sized (0.01 to 0.1%). This sequence joins TRBV3-1 and TRBJ2-3; the TCRdb D gene call, TRBD2, has no DNA to confirm it. From germline, CDR1 is LGHDT and CDR2 YNNKEL (reference sequence). This CDR3 region has 15 residues. CDR3 region: CASSRLAGSTDTQYF.

By frequency, this clonotype is medium-sized. The chain uses TRBV12-3 or TRBV12-4 and TRBJ2-1; the D gene TCRdb calls, TRBD2, cannot be checked with no DNA. The CDR3 is 18 amino acids. This chain's CDR3 is CASSRTSGGPRAYNEQFF.

In terms of frequency, this clonotype is medium-sized. The gene calls are TRBV5-1 and TRBJ2-1; the TCRdb D gene call, TRBD1, has no DNA to confirm it. The CDR3 is 14 amino acids. The germline CDR1 and CDR2 sequences are SGHRS and YFSETQ. The CDR3 reads CASSPGQGILEQFF.